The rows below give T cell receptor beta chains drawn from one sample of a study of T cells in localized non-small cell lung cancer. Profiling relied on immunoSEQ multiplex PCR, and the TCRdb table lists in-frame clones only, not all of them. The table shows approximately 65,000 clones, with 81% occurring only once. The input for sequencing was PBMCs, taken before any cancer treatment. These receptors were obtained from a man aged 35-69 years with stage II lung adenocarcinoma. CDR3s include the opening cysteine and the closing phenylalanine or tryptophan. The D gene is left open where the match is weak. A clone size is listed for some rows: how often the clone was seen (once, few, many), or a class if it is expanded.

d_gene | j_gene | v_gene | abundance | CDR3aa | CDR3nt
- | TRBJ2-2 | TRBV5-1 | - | CASSLVRLANTGELFF | TGCGCCAGCAGCTTGGTCAGGCTCGCGAACACCGGGGAGCTGTTTTTT
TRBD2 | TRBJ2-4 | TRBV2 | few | CASSEAREECRF | TGTGCCAGCAGTGAAGCGCGGGAGGAATGTCGCTTC
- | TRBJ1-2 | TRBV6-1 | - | CASSVTVNYGYTF | TGTGCCAGCAGTGTGACAGTTAACTATGGCTACACCTTC
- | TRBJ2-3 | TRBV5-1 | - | CASRVEVDTQYF | TGCGCCAGCAGGGTTGAGGTAGATACGCAGTATTTT
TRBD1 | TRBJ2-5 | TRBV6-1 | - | CASSASTGNQETQYF | TGTGCCAGCAGTGCCTCGACAGGGAACCAAGAGACCCAGTACTTC
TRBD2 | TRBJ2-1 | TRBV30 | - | CAWSRLAGYPSSYNEQFF | TGTGCCTGGAGCAGACTAGCGGGATATCCCAGCTCCTACAATGAGCAGTTCTTC
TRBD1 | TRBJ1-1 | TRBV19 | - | CASSTGGGGTEAFF | TGTGCCAGTAGTACAGGGGGCGGTGGCACTGAAGCTTTCTTT
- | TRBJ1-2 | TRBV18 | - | CASSPKGANYGYTF | TGTGCCAGCTCACCAAAAGGGGCCAACTATGGCTACACCTTC
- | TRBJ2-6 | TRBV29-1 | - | CSGLIPGTGANVLTF | TGCAGCGGATTAATTCCAGGGACTGGGGCCAACGTCCTGACTTTC
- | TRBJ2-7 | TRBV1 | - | CTDWASGSYEQYF | -
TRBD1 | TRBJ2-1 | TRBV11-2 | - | CASSLVGQGRDEQFF | TGTGCCAGCAGCTTAGTGGGACAGGGGAGGGATGAGCAGTTCTTC
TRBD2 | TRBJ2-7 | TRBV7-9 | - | CASTPGGSSEQYF | TGTGCCAGCACCCCGGGGGGTTCGAGCGAGCAGTACTTC
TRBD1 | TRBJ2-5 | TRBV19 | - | CASSIRQGFGETQYF | TGTGCCAGTAGTATTCGACAGGGCTTCGGAGAGACCCAGTACTTC
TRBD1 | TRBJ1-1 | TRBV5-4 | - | CASSLAKGAMNTEAFF | TGTGCCAGCAGCTTGGCGAAGGGGGCCATGAACACTGAAGCTTTCTTT
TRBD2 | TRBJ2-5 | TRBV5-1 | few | CASSGAAGGSETQYF | TGCGCCAGCAGCGGTGCAGCGGGAGGTTCAGAGACCCAGTACTTC
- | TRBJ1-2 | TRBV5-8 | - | CASSLVAGAYGYTF | TGTGCCAGCAGCTTAGTGGCAGGCGCCTATGGCTACACCTTC
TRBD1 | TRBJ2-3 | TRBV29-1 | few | CSARGQVDTQYF | TGCAGCGCTAGGGGGCAGGTAGATACGCAGTATTTT
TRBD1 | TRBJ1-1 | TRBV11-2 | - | CASSWGQGGGEAFF | TGTGCCAGCAGCTGGGGACAGGGCGGTGGTGAAGCTTTCTTT
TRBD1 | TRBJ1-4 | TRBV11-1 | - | CASSFSQGLNEKLFF | TGTGCCAGCAGCTTTTCACAGGGGCTTAATGAAAAACTGTTTTTT
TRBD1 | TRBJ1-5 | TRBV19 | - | CASSKGDRVGQPQHF | TGTGCCAGTAGTAAGGGGGACAGGGTAGGACAGCCCCAGCATTTT
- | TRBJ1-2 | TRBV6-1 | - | CASGGHRLGYTF | TGTGCCAGCGGAGGTCATCGGCTTGGCTACACCTTC
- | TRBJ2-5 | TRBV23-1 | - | CASSQSARVGRSYQETQYF | TGCGCCAGCAGTCAATCAGCGAGGGTGGGACGGTCGTACCAAGAGACCCAGTACTTC
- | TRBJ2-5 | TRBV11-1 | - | CASSLGAEETQYF | TGTGCCAGCAGCTTAGGAGCTGAAGAGACCCAGTACTTC
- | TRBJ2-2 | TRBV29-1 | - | CSVVTGRNTGELFF | TGCAGCGTTGTTACAGGACGAAACACCGGGGAGCTGTTTTTT
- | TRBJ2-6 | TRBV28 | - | CASEVSGANVLTF | TGTGCCAGCGAAGTCTCTGGGGCCAACGTCCTGACTTTC
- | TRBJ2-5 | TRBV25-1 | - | CASSETPQETQYF | TGTGCCAGCAGTGAAACCCCGCAAGAGACCCAGTACTTC
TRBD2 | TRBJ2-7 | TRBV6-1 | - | CASSEGLAETYEQYF | TGTGCCAGCAGTGAAGGACTAGCGGAGACCTACGAGCAGTACTTC
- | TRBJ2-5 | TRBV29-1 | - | CSVRSLETQYF | TGCAGCGTTAGGTCGTTAGAGACCCAGTACTTC
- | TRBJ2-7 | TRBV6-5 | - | CASRRGSVGEQYF | TGTGCCAGCAGGCGGGGTAGCGTGGGGGAGCAGTACTTC